The 4 T cell receptor beta chains below all came from one sample that was sequenced in a study of T cells after yellow fever vaccination. TCRdb called the 5' RACE reads again in MiXCR, with one record for every CDR3 protein. Here the sample spans hundreds of thousands of distinct CDR3 sequences, 8.7% being singletons. The input for sequencing was PBMCs, taken on the day of the first yellow fever vaccination. Receptor source: a man aged 18 to 35 who received the YFV17D yellow fever vaccine.

V usage is TRBV12-3 or TRBV12-4 and J usage is TRBJ2-3; D gene uncertain. This CDR3 spans 14 amino acids. Deletions cut 5 bases from V and 11 bases from J, with 20 bases between. This chain's CDR3 is CASSPRPGPTGQYF. The CDR3 DNA is TGTGCCAGCAGTCCCCGACCAGGCCCTACCGGGCAGTATTTT.

The CDR3: CASSLSGTGAYGYTF. CDR3 sequence (DNA): TGTGCCAGCAGTTTATCCGGGACAGGGGCTTATGGCTACACCTTC. V and J are TRBV12-3 or TRBV12-4 and TRBJ1-2, with 10 positions matching TRBD1. This CDR3 is built from 15 residues. V lost 2 bases to trimming and J lost 5 bases; unmatched junction nucleotides: 5.

The chain carries TRBV5-1 and TRBJ2-2; D is unresolved. The CDR3 spans 12 residues. The V gene lost 6 bases and the J gene lost 6 bases, with 9 bases spanning the gap. Germline CDR1 and CDR2: SGHRS and YFSETQ. The CDR3 sequence: CASKSPAGELFF. CDR3 coding DNA: TGCGCCAGCAAATCACCCGCCGGGGAGCTGTTTTTT.

This clonotype appeared a few times. The CDR3 DNA follows: TGTGCCAGCTCACCTGAGGGACAGAACTATGGCTACACCTTC. Amino acid sequence: CASSPEGQNYGYTF. The chain carries TRBV18 and TRBJ1-2, with 7 bases matching TRBD1. CDR1 and CDR2 (germline): KGHSH, LQKENI. The CDR3 is made up of 14 amino acids. The V gene end was trimmed by 3 bases and the J gene end by 2 bases; junction bases not matched to a gene: 3.